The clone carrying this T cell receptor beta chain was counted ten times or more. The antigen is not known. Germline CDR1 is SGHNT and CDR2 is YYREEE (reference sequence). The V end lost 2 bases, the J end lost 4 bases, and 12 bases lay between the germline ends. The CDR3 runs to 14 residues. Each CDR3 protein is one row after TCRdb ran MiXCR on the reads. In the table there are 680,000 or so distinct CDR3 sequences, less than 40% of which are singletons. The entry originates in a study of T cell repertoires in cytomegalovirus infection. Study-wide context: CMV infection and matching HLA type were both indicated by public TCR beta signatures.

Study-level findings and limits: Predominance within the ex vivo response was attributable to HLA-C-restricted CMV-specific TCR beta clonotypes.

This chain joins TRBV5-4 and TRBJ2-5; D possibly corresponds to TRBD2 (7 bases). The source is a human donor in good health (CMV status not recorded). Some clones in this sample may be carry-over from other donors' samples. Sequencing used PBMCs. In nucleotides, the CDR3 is TGTGCCAGCAGCTTACCGGGGGGCAGAGAGACCCAGTACTTC. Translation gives CASSLPGGRETQYF.